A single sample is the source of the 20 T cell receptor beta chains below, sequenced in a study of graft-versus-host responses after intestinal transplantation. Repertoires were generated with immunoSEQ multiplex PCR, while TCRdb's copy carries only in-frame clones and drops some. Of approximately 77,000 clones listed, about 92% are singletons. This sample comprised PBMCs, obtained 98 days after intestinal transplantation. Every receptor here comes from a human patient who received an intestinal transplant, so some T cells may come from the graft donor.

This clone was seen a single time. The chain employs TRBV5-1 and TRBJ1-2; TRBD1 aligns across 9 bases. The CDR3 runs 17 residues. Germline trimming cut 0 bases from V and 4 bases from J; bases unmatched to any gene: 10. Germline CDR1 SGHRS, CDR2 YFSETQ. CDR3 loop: CASSLGTGVSLSYGYTF. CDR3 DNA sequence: TGCGCCAGCAGCTTGGGGACAGGGGTCTCTTTGAGCTATGGCTACACCTTC.

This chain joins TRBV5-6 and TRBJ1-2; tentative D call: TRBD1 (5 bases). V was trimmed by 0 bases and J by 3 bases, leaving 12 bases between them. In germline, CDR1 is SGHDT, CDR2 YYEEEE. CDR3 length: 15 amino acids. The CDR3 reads CASSLDPGRDYGYTF. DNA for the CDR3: TGTGCCAGCAGCTTGGACCCAGGGCGTGACTATGGCTACACCTTC.

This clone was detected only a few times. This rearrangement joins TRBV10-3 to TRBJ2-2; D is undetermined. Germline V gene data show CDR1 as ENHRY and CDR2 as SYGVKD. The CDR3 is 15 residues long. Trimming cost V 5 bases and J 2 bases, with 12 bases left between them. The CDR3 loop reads CAISPLIPNTGELFF. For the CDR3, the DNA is TGTGCCATCAGTCCCCTGATACCAAACACCGGGGAGCTGTTTTTT.

CDR3 DNA sequence: TGTGCCAGCAGCTACTACCGCACCGGGACGGCTGGAAACACCATATATTTT. Translation: CASSYYRTGTAGNTIYF. This chain joins TRBV9 and TRBJ1-3, with D possibly matching TRBD1 (5 bases). This CDR3 has 17 residues. Germline V gives CDR1 SGDLS, CDR2 YYNGEE. Trimming took off 4 bases at V and 2 bases at J, with 19 bases between the two ends.

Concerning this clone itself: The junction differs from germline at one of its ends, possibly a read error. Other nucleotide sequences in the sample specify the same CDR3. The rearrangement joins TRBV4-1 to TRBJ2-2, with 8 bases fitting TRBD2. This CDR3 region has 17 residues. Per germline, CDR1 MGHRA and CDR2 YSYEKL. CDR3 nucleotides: TGCGCCAGTAGCCACAGACCGGGGGGGCCGGACACCGGGGAGCTGTTTTTT. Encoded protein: CASSHRPGGPDTGELFF.

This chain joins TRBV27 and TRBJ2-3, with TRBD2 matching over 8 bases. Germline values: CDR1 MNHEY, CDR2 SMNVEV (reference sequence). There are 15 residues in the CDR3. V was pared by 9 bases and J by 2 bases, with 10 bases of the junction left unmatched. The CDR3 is CASLAPLADTDTQYF. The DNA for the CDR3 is TGTGCCAGTCTCGCCCCACTAGCGGACACAGATACGCAGTATTTT.

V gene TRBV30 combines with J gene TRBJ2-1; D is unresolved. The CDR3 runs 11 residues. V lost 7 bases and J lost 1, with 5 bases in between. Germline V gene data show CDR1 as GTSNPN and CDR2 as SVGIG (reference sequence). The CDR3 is CASESYNEQFF. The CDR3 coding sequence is TGTGCCTCCGAGTCCTACAATGAGCAGTTCTTC.

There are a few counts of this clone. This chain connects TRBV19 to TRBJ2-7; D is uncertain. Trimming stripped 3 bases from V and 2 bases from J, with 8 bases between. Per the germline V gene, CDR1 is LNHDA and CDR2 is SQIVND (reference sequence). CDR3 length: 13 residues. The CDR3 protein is CASSMGPAYEQYF. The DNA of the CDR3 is TGTGCCAGTAGTATGGGTCCAGCCTACGAGCAGTACTTC.

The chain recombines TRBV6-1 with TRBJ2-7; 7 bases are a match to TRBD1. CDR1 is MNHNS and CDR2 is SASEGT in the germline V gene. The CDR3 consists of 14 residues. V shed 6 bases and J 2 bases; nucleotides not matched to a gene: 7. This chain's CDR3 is CASRPGTVPYEQYF. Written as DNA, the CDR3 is TGTGCCAGCAGGCCCGGGACAGTTCCCTACGAGCAGTACTTC.

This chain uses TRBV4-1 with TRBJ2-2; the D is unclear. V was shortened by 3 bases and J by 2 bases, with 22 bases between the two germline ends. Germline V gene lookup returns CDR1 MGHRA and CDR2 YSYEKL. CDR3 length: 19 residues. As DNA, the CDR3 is TGCGCCAGCAGCCATCCCAACCTAGGGCCACGTTATAACACCGGGGAGCTGTTTTTT. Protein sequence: CASSHPNLGPRYNTGELFF.

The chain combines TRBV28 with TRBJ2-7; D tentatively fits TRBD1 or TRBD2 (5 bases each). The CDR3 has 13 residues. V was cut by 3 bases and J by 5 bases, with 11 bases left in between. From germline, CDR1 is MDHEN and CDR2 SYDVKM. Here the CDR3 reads CASSLGWDDEQYF. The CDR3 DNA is TGTGCCAGCAGTTTGGGGTGGGACGACGAGCAGTACTTC.

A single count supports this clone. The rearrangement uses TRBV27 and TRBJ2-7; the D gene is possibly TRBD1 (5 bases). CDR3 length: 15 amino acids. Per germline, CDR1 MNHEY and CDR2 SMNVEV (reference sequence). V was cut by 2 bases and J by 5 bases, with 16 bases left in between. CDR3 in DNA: TGTGCCAGCAGTTTACAGGGTAGTTTGTTCGACGAGCAGTACTTC. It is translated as CASSLQGSLFDEQYF.

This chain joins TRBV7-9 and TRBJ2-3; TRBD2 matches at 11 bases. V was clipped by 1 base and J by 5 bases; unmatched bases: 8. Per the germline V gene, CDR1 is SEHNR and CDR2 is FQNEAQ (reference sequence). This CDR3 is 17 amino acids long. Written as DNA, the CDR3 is TGTGCCAGCAGCTTAGGGGAGGGACTAGCGGTGGGAGATACGCAGTATTTT. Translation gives CASSLGEGLAVGDTQYF.

The CDR3 DNA reads as TGTGCCAGCAGCTTAGGGGACAACTCTGGAAACACCATATATTTT. Encoded protein: CASSLGDNSGNTIYF. This chain joins TRBV7-9 and TRBJ1-3; D possibly corresponds to TRBD1 (6 bases). The length of the CDR3 is 15 residues. With 1 base removed from V and 0 bases from J, the gap between germline ends came to 7 bases. The germline CDR1 and CDR2 sequences are SEHNR and FQNEAQ (reference sequence).

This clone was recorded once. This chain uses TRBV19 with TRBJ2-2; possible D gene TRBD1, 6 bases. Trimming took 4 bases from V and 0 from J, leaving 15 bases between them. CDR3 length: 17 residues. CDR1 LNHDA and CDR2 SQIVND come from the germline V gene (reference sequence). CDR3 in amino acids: CASSRDQGPTNTGELFF. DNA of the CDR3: TGTGCCAGTAGTAGAGATCAGGGGCCTACGAACACCGGGGAGCTGTTTTTT.

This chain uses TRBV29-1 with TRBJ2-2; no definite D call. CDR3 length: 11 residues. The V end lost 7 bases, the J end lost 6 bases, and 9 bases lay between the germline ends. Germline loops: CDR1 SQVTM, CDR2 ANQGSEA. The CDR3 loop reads CSGHAAGELFF. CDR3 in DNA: TGCAGCGGCCACGCCGCCGGGGAGCTGTTTTTT.

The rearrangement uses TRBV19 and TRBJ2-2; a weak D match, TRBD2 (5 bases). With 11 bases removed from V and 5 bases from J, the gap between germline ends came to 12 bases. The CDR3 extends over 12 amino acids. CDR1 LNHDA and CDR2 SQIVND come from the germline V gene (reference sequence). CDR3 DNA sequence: TGTGCCGTTACCGGGGTGACCGGGGAGCTGTTTTTT. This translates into CAVTGVTGELFF. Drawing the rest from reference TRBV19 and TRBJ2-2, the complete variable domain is DGGITQSPKYLFRKEGQNVTLSCEQNLNHDAMYWYRQDPGQGLRLIYYSQIVNDFQKGDIAEGYSVSREKKESFPLTVTSAQKNPTAFYLCAVTGVTGELFFGEGSRLTVL.

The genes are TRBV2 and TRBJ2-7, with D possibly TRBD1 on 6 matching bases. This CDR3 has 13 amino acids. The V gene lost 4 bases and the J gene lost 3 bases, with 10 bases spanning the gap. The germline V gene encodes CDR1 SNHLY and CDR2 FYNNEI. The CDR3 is CASSVGQIYEQYF. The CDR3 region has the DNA TGTGCCAGCAGTGTCGGACAGATCTACGAGCAGTACTTC.

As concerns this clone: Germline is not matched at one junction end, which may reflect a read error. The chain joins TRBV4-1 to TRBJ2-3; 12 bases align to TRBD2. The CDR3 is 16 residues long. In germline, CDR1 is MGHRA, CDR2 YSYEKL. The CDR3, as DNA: TGTGCCAGCAGCCACAACCCTAGCGGGGGGGTGGATACGCAGTATTTT. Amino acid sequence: CASSHNPSGGVDTQYF.

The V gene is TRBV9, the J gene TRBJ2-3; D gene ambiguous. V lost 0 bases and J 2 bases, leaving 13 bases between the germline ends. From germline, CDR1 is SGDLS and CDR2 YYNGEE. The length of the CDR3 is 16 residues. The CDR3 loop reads CASSVGSPGNTDTQYF. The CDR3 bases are TGTGCCAGCAGCGTAGGTTCTCCAGGAAACACAGATACGCAGTATTTT.